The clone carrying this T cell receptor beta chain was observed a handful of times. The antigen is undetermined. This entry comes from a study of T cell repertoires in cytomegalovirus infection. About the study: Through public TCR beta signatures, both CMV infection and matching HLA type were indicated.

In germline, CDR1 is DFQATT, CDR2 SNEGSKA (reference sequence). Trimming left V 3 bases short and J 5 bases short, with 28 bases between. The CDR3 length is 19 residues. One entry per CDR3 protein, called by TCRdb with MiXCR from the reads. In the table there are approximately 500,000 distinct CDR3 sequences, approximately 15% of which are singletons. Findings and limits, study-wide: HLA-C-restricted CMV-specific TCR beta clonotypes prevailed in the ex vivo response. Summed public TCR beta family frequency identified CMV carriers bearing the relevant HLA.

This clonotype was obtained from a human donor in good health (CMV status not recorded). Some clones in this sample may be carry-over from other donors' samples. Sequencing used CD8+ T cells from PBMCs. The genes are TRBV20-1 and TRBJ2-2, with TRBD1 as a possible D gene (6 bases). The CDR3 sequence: CSASPFPIDPGQKTGELFF. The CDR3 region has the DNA TGCAGTGCTAGTCCTTTCCCCATTGATCCGGGACAAAAAACCGGGGAGCTGTTTTTT.